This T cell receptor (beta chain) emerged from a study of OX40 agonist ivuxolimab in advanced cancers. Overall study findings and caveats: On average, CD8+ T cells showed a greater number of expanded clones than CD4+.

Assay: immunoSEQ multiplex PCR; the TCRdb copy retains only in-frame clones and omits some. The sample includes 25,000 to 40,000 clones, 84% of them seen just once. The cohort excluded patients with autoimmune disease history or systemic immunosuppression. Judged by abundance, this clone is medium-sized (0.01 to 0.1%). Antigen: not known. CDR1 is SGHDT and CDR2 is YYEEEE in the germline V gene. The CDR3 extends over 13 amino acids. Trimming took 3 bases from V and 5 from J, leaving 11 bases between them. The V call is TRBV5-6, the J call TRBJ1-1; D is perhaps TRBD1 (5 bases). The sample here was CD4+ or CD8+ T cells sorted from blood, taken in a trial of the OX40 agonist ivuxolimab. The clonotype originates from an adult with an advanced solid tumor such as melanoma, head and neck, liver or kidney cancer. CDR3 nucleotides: TGTGCCAGCAGCTGGGGGACCGCAACTGAAGCTTTCTTT. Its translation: CASSWGTATEAFF. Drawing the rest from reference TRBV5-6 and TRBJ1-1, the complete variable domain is DAGVTQSPTHLIKTRGQQVTLRCSPKSGHDTVSWYQQALGQGPQFIFQYYEEEERQRGNFPDRFSGHQFPNYSSELNVNALLLGDSALYLCASSWGTATEAFFGQGTRLTVV.